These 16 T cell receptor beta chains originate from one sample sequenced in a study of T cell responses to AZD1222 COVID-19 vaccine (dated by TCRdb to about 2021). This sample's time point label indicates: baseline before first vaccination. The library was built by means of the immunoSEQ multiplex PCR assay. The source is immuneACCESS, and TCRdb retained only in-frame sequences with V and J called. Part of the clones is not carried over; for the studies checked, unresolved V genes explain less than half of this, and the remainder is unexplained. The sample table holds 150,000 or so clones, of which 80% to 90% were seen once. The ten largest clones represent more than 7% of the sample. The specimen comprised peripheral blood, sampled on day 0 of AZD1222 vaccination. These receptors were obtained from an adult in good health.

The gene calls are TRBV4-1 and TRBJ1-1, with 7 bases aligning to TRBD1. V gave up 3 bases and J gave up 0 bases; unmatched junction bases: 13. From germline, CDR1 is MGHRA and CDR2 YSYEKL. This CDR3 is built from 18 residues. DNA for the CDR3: TGCGCCAGCAGCCACGCCGGGACAGCAATAGGCGTGAACACTGAAGCTTTCTTT. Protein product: CASSHAGTAIGVNTEAFF.

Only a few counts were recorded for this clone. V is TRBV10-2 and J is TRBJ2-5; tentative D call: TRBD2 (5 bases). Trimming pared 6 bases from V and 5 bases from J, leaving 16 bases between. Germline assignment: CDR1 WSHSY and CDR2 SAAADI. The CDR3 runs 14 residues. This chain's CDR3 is CASSEGVNEETQYF. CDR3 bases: TGCGCCAGCAGCGAGGGAGTAAACGAGGAGACCCAGTACTTC.

This chain's CDR3 is CASSLGASYEQYF. The DNA for the CDR3 is TGTGCCAGCAGCTTGGGAGCGAGTTACGAGCAGTACTTC. The chain couples TRBV5-6 to TRBJ2-7; D remains unclear. The germline V gene has CDR1 SGHDT and CDR2 YYEEEE. Trimming removed 0 bases at V and 4 bases at J, with 8 bases between. The CDR3 length is 13 residues. Full variable domain (rest looked up from reference TRBV5-6 and TRBJ2-7): DAGVTQSPTHLIKTRGQQVTLRCSPKSGHDTVSWYQQALGQGPQFIFQYYEEEERQRGNFPDRFSGHQFPNYSSELNVNALLLGDSALYLCASSLGASYEQYFGPGTRLTVT.

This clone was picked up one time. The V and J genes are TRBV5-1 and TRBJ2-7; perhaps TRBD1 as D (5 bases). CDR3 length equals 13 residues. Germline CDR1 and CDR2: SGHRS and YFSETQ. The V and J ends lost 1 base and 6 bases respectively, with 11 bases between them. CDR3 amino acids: CASSLPGSIEQYF. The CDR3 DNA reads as TGCGCCAGCAGCTTGCCAGGGTCAATCGAGCAGTACTTC.

CDR3 sequence: CASLPGGIQYF. The CDR3 DNA reads TGCGCCAGCCTTCCGGGGGGCATTCAGTACTTC. The chain is built from TRBV4-1 and TRBJ2-4, with TRBD2 matching 7 bases. CDR3 size: 11 residues. V lost 8 bases, J lost 9 bases, and 4 bases stayed unmatched. CDR1 and CDR2 from the germline V gene are MGHRA and YSYEKL.

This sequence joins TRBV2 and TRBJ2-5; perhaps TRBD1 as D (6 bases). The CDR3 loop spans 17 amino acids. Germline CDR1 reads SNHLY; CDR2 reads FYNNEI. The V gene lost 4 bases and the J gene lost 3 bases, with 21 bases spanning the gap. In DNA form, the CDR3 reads TGTGCCAGCAGTGCTAGGGGCTGGACAAAGGGGGAAGAGACCCAGTACTTC. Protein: CASSARGWTKGEETQYF.

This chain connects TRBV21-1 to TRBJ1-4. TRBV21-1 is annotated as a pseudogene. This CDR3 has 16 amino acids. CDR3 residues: CASSKSLPEQTGQLFF. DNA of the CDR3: TGTGCCAGCAGCAAGAGTTTACCGGAACAGACGGGTCAACTGTTTTTT.

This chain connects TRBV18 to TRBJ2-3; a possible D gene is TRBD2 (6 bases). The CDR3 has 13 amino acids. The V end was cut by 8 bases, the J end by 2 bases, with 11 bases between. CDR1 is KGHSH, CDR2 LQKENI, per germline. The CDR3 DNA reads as TGTGCCAGCCTTGGACTATCCACAGATACGCAGTATTTT. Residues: CASLGLSTDTQYF.

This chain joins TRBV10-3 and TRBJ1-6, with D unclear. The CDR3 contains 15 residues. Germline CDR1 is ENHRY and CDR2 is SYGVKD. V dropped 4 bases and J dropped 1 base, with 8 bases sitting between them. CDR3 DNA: TGTGCCATCAGTGTTGGGGAGTCCTATAATTCACCCCTCCACTTT. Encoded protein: CAISVGESYNSPLHF.

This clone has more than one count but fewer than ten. The CDR3 DNA sequence: TGTGCCAGCAGCGCCGGGGCCTACGAGCAGTACTTC. Its protein is CASSAGAYEQYF. V is TRBV7-9 and J is TRBJ2-7, with D perhaps TRBD2 (5 bases). This CDR3 region has 12 residues. Trimming removed 5 bases at V and 2 bases at J, with 7 bases between. CDR1 is SEHNR, CDR2 FQNEAQ, per germline (reference sequence).

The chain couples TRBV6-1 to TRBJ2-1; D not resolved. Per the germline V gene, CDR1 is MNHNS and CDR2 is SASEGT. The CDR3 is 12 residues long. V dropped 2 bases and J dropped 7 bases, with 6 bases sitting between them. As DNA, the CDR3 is TGTGCCAGCAGTGAACTGGGGAATGAGCAGTTCTTC. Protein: CASSELGNEQFF.

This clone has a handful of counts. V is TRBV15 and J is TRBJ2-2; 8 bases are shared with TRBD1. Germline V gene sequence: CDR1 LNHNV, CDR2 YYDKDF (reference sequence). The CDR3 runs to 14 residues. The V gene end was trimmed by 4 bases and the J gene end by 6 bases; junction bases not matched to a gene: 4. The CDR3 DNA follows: TGTGCCACCAGCAATAGGACAGGGCCCGGGGAGCTGTTTTTT. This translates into CATSNRTGPGELFF.

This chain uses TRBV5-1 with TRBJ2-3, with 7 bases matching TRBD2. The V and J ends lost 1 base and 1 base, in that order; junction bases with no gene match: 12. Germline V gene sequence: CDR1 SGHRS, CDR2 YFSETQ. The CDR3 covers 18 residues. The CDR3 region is CASSLSGAGPGGTDTQYF. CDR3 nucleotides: TGCGCCAGCAGCTTGTCTGGAGCGGGGCCGGGGGGCACAGATACGCAGTATTTT.

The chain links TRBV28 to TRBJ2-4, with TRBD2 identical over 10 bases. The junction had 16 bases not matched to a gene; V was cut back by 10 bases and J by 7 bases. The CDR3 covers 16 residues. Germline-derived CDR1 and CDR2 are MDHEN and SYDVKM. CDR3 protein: CATNLAGGGERNIQYF. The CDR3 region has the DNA TGTGCCACTAACTTAGCGGGGGGTGGAGAAAGGAACATTCAGTACTTC. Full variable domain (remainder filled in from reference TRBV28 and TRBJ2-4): DVKVTQSSRYLVKRTGEKVFLECVQDMDHENMFWYRQDPGLGLRLIYFSYDVKMKEKGDIPEGYSVSREKKERFSLILESASTNQTSMYLCATNLAGGGERNIQYFGAGTRLSVL.

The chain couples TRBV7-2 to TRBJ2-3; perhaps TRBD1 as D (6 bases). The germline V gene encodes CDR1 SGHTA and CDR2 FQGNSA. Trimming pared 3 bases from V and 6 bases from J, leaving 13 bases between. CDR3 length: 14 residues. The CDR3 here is CASSFERGTDTQYF. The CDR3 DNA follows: TGTGCCAGCAGCTTTGAGAGGGGGACCGATACGCAGTATTTT.

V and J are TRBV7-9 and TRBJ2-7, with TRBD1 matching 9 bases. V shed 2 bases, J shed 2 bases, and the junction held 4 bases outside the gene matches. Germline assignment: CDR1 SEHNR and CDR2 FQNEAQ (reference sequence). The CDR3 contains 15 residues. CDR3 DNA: TGTGCCAGCAGCTTAACAGGGGGCTCTACCTACGAGCAGTACTTC. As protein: CASSLTGGSTYEQYF.